These T cell receptor beta chains were read from a single sample in a study of control samples from healthy donors and cancer patients. Data came from immunoSEQ multiplex PCR; TCRdb stores just in-frame clones and leaves some out. The table has about 58,000 clones, almost 90% seen once; the top ten hold around 5.9%. The specimen sequenced was PBMCs. All receptors come from a man aged 60 to 75 with colorectal cancer. Both conserved end residues are part of each CDR3. D genes are given only for firm matches. Expanded clones are given a class, and other clones once, few, many or no size at all.

cdr3_length: 13
j_call: TRBJ2-7
clone_size: NA
v_call: TRBV5-5
d_call: NA
cdr3_aa: CASSLNLPYEQYF
cdr3_nt: TGTGCCAGCAGCTTAAATTTGCCCTACGAGCAGTACTTC

cdr3_length: 12
j_call: TRBJ2-7
clone_size: NA
v_call: TRBV7-9
d_call: TRBD1
cdr3_aa: CASSQGGWEQYF
cdr3_nt: TGTGCCAGCAGCCAAGGGGGCTGGGAGCAGTACTTC

cdr3_length: 15
j_call: TRBJ1-4
clone_size: NA
v_call: TRBV27
d_call: NA
cdr3_aa: CASSPWTASGEKLFF
cdr3_nt: TGTGCCAGCAGTCCCTGGACAGCCTCGGGGGAAAAACTGTTTTTT

cdr3_length: 15
j_call: TRBJ2-3
clone_size: NA
v_call: TRBV9
d_call: NA
cdr3_aa: CASSFGTTSTDTQYF
cdr3_nt: TGTGCCAGCAGCTTCGGGACAACTAGCACAGATACGCAGTATTTT

cdr3_length: 14
j_call: TRBJ1-2
clone_size: NA
v_call: TRBV6-2/TRBV6-3
d_call: NA
cdr3_aa: CASSNPRGGYGYTF
cdr3_nt: TGTGCCAGCAGCAACCCACGAGGTGGCTATGGCTACACCTTC

cdr3_length: 16
j_call: TRBJ2-5
clone_size: NA
v_call: TRBV6-2/TRBV6-3
d_call: TRBD1
cdr3_aa: CASSYLGRGHQETQYF
cdr3_nt: TGTGCCAGCAGTTACTTGGGCAGGGGGCACCAAGAGACCCAGTACTTC

cdr3_length: 12
j_call: TRBJ2-3
clone_size: NA
v_call: TRBV4-2
d_call: TRBD1
cdr3_aa: CASSPGQGFPYF
cdr3_nt: TGTGCCAGCAGTCCGGGACAGGGATTTCCGTATTTT

cdr3_length: 13
j_call: TRBJ2-5
clone_size: NA
v_call: TRBV19
d_call: NA
cdr3_aa: CASSIEGPETQYF
cdr3_nt: TGTGCCAGTAGTATAGAGGGTCCAGAGACCCAGTACTTC

cdr3_length: 12
j_call: TRBJ2-5
clone_size: NA
v_call: TRBV28
d_call: NA
cdr3_aa: CASRGGPETQYF
cdr3_nt: TGTGCCAGCAGGGGGGGCCCAGAGACCCAGTACTTC

cdr3_length: 13
j_call: TRBJ1-1
clone_size: NA
v_call: TRBV10-3
d_call: NA
cdr3_aa: CAISGGGKSEAFF
cdr3_nt: TGTGCCATCAGTGGTGGAGGAAAAAGCGAAGCTTTCTTT

cdr3_length: 13
j_call: TRBJ2-1
clone_size: NA
v_call: TRBV6-5
d_call: NA
cdr3_aa: CASSFQGGNEQFF
cdr3_nt: TGTGCCAGCAGTTTCCAGGGGGGGAATGAGCAGTTCTTC

cdr3_length: 14
j_call: TRBJ2-7
clone_size: NA
v_call: TRBV11-2
d_call: NA
cdr3_aa: CASSSPGDTYEQYF
cdr3_nt: TGTGCCAGCAGCTCGCCAGGCGATACCTACGAGCAGTACTTC

cdr3_length: 16
j_call: TRBJ2-7
clone_size: NA
v_call: TRBV7-9
d_call: TRBD1
cdr3_aa: CASSLSGTGVFSEQYF
cdr3_nt: TGTGCCAGCAGCTTATCGGGGACAGGGGTGTTTTCCGAGCAGTACTTC

cdr3_length: 14
j_call: TRBJ1-1
clone_size: NA
v_call: TRBV5-1
d_call: NA
cdr3_aa: CASSTQRMGTEAFF
cdr3_nt: TGCGCCAGCAGCACCCAAAGGATGGGCACTGAAGCTTTCTTT

cdr3_length: 13
j_call: TRBJ1-2
clone_size: few
v_call: TRBV11-3
d_call: NA
cdr3_aa: CASSLTVPYGYTF
cdr3_nt: TGTGCCAGCAGCTTAACAGTTCCTTATGGCTACACCTTC